Below are 7 T cell receptor beta chains sequenced from a single sample in a study of PD-L1 blockade in urothelial cancer. The data were produced by immunoSEQ multiplex PCR, yet TCRdb's version contains in-frame clones alone and is incomplete. The sample lists roughly 74,000 clones; roughly 87% were seen once. Sample: PBMCs, taken around atezolizumab (anti-PD-L1) treatment. These receptor sequences come from a woman aged 70 to 79 with urothelial cancer.

The chain is built from TRBV5-1 and TRBJ1-2; TRBD1 is a possible D gene (6 bases). Looked up from germline, CDR1 is SGHRS and CDR2 is YFSETQ. V was clipped by 5 bases and J by 8 bases, with 22 bases between them. This CDR3 region has 15 residues. The CDR3 bases are TGCGCCAGCAGTCAGGTTGGGGGGGCCGTTAGGGGCTACACCTTC. Translation gives CASSQVGGAVRGYTF.

V usage is TRBV19 and J usage is TRBJ2-1, with TRBD2 as a possible D gene (6 bases). The V and J ends lost 7 bases and 4 bases respectively, with 17 bases between them. The CDR3 is 15 residues long. CDR1 and CDR2 (germline): LNHDA, SQIVND (reference sequence). The CDR3: CASTTTLGGYNEQFF. CDR3 nucleotide sequence: TGTGCCAGTACCACGACACTGGGGGGTTACAATGAGCAGTTCTTC.

The V gene is TRBV29-1, the J gene TRBJ1-1; the match to TRBD1 covers 10 bases. CDR3 size: 15 residues. CDR1 is SQVTM and CDR2 is ANQGSEA in the germline V gene. V shed 1 base and J 5 bases; nucleotides not matched to a gene: 7. CDR3 sequence (DNA): TGCAGCGTTGAAGGTAACCGGGACAGGGGAACTGAAGCTTTCTTT. Encoded protein: CSVEGNRDRGTEAFF.

V gene TRBV15 combines with J gene TRBJ1-6; possible D gene TRBD1, 5 bases. Trimming removed 5 bases from V and 6 bases from J, with 8 bases in between. The CDR3 runs to 13 residues. Germline assignment: CDR1 LNHNV and CDR2 YYDKDF (reference sequence). In nucleotides, the CDR3 is TGTGCCACCAGCCGGGGGATTAATTCACCCCTCCACTTT. Amino acids: CATSRGINSPLHF. The entire variable domain, with the rest obtained from reference TRBV15 and TRBJ1-6, is as follows: DAMVIQNPRYQVTQFGKPVTLSCSQTLNHNVMYWYQQKSSQAPKLLFHYYDKDFNNEADTPDNFQSRRPNTSFCFLDIRSPGLGDTAMYLCATSRGINSPLHFGNGTRLTVT.

The V call is TRBV9, the J call TRBJ2-2; D call uncertain. Trimming removed 3 bases from V and 0 bases from J, with 9 bases in between. Per germline, CDR1 SGDLS and CDR2 YYNGEE. This CDR3 has 15 amino acids. The CDR3 DNA is TGTGCCAGCAGCGGGGCGCTGGCGAACACCGGGGAGCTGTTTTTT. The encoded protein is CASSGALANTGELFF.

The V and J genes are TRBV10-3 and TRBJ1-1; the D gene is possibly TRBD1 (5 bases). The germline CDR1 and CDR2 sequences are ENHRY and SYGVKD. This CDR3 has 14 amino acids. Trimming took 4 bases from V and 5 from J, leaving 14 bases between them. CDR3 sequence (DNA): TGTGCCATCAGTGGGCGGGACGAGGCAACTGAAGCTTTCTTT. Amino acid sequence: CAISGRDEATEAFF.

The chain carries TRBV27 and TRBJ1-5, with TRBD1 matching over 7 bases. J lost 4 bases, V lost 0 bases, and 9 bases had no gene match. The CDR3 runs 17 residues. From germline, CDR1 is MNHEY and CDR2 SMNVEV (reference sequence). As DNA, the CDR3 is TGTGCCAGCAGTTTATCGGCGGGGGGGACAGTGAATCAGCCCCAGCATTTT. Residues: CASSLSAGGTVNQPQHF.